The T cell receptor (beta chain) under discussion was sequenced for a study of OX40 agonist ivuxolimab in advanced cancers. This clone was detected only a few times. Its antigen is undetermined. Any history of autoimmune disease or systemic immunosuppression disqualified patients. General study results and limits: Both blood CD4+ and CD8+ T cells showed clonal growth by week 6 at 0.1 to 3.0 mg/kg.

Method: immunoSEQ multiplex PCR; TCRdb's copy keeps in-frame clones and lacks some. This table holds over 90,000 clones, 90% found once. Germline assignment: CDR1 SEHNR and CDR2 FQNEAQ (reference sequence). The ends were cut back, 5 bases at V and 0 bases at J, with 17 bases in the middle. The CDR3 spans 17 residues. This specimen consisted of CD4+ or CD8+ T cells sorted from blood, obtained in a trial of the OX40 agonist ivuxolimab. The V and J genes are TRBV7-9 and TRBJ1-3, with no clear D. The TCR sequence derives from an adult with an advanced solid tumor such as melanoma, head and neck, liver or kidney cancer. This CDR3 reads CASSEVWSTNSGNTIYF. DNA of the CDR3: TGTGCCAGCAGCGAGGTATGGTCCACTAACTCTGGAAACACCATATATTTT.